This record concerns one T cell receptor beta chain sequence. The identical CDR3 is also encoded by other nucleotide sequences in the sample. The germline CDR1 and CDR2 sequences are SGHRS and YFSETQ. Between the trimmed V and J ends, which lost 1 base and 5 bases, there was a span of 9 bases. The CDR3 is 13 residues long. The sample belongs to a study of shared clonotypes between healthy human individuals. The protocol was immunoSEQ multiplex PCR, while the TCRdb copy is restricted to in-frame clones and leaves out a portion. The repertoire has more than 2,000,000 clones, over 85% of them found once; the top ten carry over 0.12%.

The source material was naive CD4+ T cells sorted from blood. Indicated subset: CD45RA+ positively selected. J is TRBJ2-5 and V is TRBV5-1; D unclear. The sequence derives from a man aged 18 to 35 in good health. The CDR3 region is CASSLSTQETQYF. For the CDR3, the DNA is TGCGCCAGCAGCTTGAGCACACAGGAGACCCAGTACTTC.